A selection of T cell receptor beta chains follows, all from one sample in a study of CD8 T cells in Susac syndrome. TCRdb fed the immunoSEQ multiplex PCR reads into MiXCR, producing one record per CDR3 protein. Of 150,000 to 200,000 distinct CDR3 sequences listed, about 91% are singletons. Sequencing was performed on CD4+ T cells from PBMCs. The receptors were sampled from a human donor in good health. Each CDR3 is given with its conserved first and last residue. The D gene is left open where the match is weak. Part of the rows lack a size; the others show once, few, many or a class for expanded clones.

-	15	TRBV5-1	TRBJ2-7	-	TGCGCCAGCAGCTTTGGGACTCCAGGCCCCTACGAGCAGTACTTC	CASSFGTPGPYEQYF
TRBD2	14	TRBV28	TRBJ2-7	-	TGTGCCAGCAAAAATAGCGGGCCCTCCTACGAGCAGTACTTC	CASKNSGPSYEQYF
TRBD2	15	TRBV14	TRBJ2-3	-	TGTGCCAGCAGCCCCCCAGCGGGGGGGTCAGATACGCAGTATTTT	CASSPPAGGSDTQYF
-	15	TRBV5-1	TRBJ1-5	-	TGCGCCAGCAGCTTGGGGGGTACCAGCAATCAGCCCCAGCATTTT	CASSLGGTSNQPQHF
TRBD1	13	TRBV6-4	TRBJ1-2	-	TGTGCCAGCGGGACAGGGGGCAACTATGGCTACACCTTC	CASGTGGNYGYTF
TRBD2	19	TRBV5-1	TRBJ2-7	-	TGCGCCAGCAGTCCCAATTATGGGACTAGCGGAAAAAGGACCTACGAGCAGTACTTC	CASSPNYGTSGKRTYEQYF
-	14	TRBV7-9	TRBJ1-1	-	TGTGCCAGCAGCTTAGGAGGGAACCACCCTAGAGCTTTCTTT	CASSLGGNHPRAFF
TRBD1	15	TRBV20-1	TRBJ2-3	-	TGCAGTGCTTCTGGACAGGGTTCGGGCACAGATACGCAGTATTTT	CSASGQGSGTDTQYF
-	13	TRBV18	TRBJ1-1	-	TGTGCCAGCTCACCGGAGTTTGGGGTTCCAGCTTTCTTT	CASSPEFGVPAFF
-	13	TRBV6-6	TRBJ2-7	-	TGTGCCAGCAGCTCCCACAGTGGGGACGAGCAGTACTTC	CASSSHSGDEQYF
-	16	TRBV14	TRBJ2-6	-	TGTGCCAGCAGCCCTCGTAAGGGATCTGGGGCCAACGTCCTGACTTTC	CASSPRKGSGANVLTF
-	14	TRBV5-1	TRBJ2-5	-	TGCGCCAGCAGCGGGGGACCGAGCCAAGAGACCCAGTACTTC	CASSGGPSQETQYF
-	16	TRBV18	TRBJ2-7	-	TGTGCCAGCTCACCGATTCGGCAGACCGATTCCTACGAGCAGTATTTC	CASSPIRQTDSYEQYF
-	15	TRBV13	TRBJ2-2	-	TGTGCCAGCAGCTTATTCTCGACCCTTACCGGGGAGCTGTTTTTT	CASSLFSTLTGELFF
-	14	TRBV7-2	TRBJ1-1	once	TGTGCCAGCAGCTTATTTCGGGTGAACACTGAAGCTTTCTTT	CASSLFRVNTEAFF
TRBD2	15	TRBV14	TRBJ2-7	once	TGTGCCAGCAGCTCGATAGCGGGAGATGGCTACGAGCAGTACTTC	CASSSIAGDGYEQYF